The clone carrying this TCR beta chain has just a few counts. Its antigen remains unidentified. This record comes from a study of T-cell memory formation after mild COVID-19. Study overall: TCR clusters were mostly confined to one donor each. Whole-study findings and limits: Whether day 37 second-wave clones are SARS-CoV-2-specific was not confirmed.

5'RACE with constant-segment primers yielded barcoded, UMI-tagged TCR alpha and TCR beta cDNA libraries. TCRdb re-derived calls from the 5' RACE reads in MiXCR, one entry per CDR3 protein. The data show around 80,000 distinct CDR3 sequences, approximately 15% seen once. V was pared by 0 bases and J by 4 bases, with 10 bases between. The germline CDR1 and CDR2 sequences are SQVTM and ANQGSEA. The CDR3 consists of 14 residues. V and J are TRBV29-1 and TRBJ2-1; TRBD1 is a possible D gene (5 bases). This TCR was sampled from an adult woman who had mild COVID-19 (a few samples of this study predate the infection). Cell type and time point are not known. Sequencing input: PBMCs or a T cell subset sorted from them (not recorded which). DNA of the CDR3: TGCAGCGTTGAAGAAGGGGTAGGGTACAATGAGCAGTTCTTC. Encoded protein: CSVEEGVGYNEQFF.